This T cell receptor (beta chain) was profiled in a study of cytomegalovirus exposure and HLA in healthy donors. Vbeta (60) and Jbeta (13) primers were used in the PCR. The method was immunoSEQ multiplex PCR; TCRdb's version includes in-frame clones alone and lacks a portion of them. The data hold over 150,000 clones, with around 81% observed a single time. With V trimmed by 1 base and J by 6 bases, 9 bases remained unmatched. Germline CDR1 and CDR2: MGHRA and YSYEKL. CDR3 length: 16 amino acids. The study, taken as a whole, reports: In a later analysis, the majority of CMV-associated beta chains seemingly showed HLA restriction. Some V segments, including TRBV6-2 and TRBV6-3, were excluded as indistinguishable.

Concerning this clone: No antigen is known for it.

Material: PBMCs. The chain recombines TRBV4-1 with TRBJ2-1, with 7 bases matching TRBD1. The receptor's source is a woman in her 40s in good health and CMV-seropositive. Written as DNA, the CDR3 is TGCGCCAGCAGCCAAGCCCTGACAGGGATGATCAATGAGCAGTTCTTC. Translation gives CASSQALTGMINEQFF.